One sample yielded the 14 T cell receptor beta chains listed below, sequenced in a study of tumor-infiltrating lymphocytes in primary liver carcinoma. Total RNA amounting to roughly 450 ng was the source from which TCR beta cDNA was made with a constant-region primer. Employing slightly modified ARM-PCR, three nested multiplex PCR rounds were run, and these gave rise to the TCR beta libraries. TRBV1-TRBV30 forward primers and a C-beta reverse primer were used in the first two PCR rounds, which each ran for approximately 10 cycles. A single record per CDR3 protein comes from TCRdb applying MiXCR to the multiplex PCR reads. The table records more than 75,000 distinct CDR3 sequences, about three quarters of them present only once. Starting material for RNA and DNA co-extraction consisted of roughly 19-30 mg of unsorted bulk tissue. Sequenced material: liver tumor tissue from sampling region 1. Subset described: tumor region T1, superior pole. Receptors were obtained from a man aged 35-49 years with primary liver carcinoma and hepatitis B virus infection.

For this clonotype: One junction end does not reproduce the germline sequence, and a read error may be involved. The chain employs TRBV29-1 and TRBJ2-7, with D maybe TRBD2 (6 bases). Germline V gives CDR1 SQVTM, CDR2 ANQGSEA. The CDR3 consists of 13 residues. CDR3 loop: CSVEKGGSYEQYF. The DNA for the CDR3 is TGCAGCGTTGAGAAGGGAGGTTCCTACGAGCAATACTTC.

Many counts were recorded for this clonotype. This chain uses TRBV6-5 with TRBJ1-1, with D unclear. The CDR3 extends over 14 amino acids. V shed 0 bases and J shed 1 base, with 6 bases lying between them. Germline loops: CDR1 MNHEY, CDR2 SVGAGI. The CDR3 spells CASSYSPGNTEAFF. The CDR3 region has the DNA TGTGCCAGCAGTTACTCGCCGGGGAACACTGAAGCTTTCTTT.

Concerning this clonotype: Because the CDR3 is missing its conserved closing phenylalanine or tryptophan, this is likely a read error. The CDR3 DNA is TGTGCCAACAGCCAAGATAAGGGGCAGGGGTCAGATACGCAGTATTTG. Amino acids: CANSQDKGQGSDTQYL. The chain links TRBV4-2 to TRBJ2-3; D perhaps matches TRBD1 (6 bases). Germline lookup yields CDR1 LGHNA and CDR2 YNFKEQ. This CDR3 region has 16 residues.

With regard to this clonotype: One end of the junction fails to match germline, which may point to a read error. In DNA form, the CDR3 reads TGTGCCAGCACTTCCGAACAGGGGGAAAGCTATGGCTACATCTTC. Translated: CASTSEQGESYGYIF. The gene calls are TRBV28 and TRBJ1-2; TRBD1 matches at 8 bases. Germline V lookup: CDR1 MDHEN, CDR2 SYDVKM. This CDR3 is built from 15 residues.

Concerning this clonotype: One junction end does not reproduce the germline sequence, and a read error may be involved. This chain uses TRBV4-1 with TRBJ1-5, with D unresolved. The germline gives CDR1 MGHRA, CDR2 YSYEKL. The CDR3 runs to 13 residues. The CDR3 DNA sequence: TGCGCCAGCAGTCAAGAGGTTGCAGCTCCCCAGCATTTT. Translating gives CASSQEVAAPQHF.

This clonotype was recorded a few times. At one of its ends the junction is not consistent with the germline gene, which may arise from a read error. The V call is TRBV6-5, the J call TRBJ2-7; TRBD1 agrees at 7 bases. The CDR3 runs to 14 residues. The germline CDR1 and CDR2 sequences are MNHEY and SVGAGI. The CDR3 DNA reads TGTGTCAGCAGTTACACAGAAACAGGGGACGAGCGGTACTTC. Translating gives CVSSYTETGDERYF.

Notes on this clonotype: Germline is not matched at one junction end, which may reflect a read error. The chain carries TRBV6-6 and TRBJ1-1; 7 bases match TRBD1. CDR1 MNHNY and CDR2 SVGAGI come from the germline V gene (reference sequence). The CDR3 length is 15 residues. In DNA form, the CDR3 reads TGTACCAGCAGCTTGCAACAGGGGATCCTACTGGGAGCTTTCTTT. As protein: CTSSLQQGILLGAFF.

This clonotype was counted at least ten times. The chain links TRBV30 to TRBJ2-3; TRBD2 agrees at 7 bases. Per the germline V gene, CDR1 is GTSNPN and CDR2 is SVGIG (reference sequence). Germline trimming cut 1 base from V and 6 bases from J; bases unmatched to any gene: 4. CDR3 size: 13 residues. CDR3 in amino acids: CAWSGWRGDTQYF. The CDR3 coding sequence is TGTGCCTGGAGTGGATGGCGGGGGGATACGCAGTATTTT.

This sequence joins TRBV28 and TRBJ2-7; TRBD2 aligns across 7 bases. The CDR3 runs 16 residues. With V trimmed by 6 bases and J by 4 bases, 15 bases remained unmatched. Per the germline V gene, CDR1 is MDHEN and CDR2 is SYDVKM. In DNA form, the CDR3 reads TGTGCCAGCAGCCACCGGGGGGACCGTTACTCATACGAGCAGTACTTC. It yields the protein CASSHRGDRYSYEQYF.

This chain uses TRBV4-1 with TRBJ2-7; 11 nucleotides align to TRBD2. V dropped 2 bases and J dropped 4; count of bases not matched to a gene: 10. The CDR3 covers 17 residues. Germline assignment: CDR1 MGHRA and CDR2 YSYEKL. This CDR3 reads CASSQQGETSGSYEQYF. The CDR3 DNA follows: TGCGCCAGCAGCCAACAGGGAGAAACTAGCGGGAGTTACGAGCAGTACTTC.

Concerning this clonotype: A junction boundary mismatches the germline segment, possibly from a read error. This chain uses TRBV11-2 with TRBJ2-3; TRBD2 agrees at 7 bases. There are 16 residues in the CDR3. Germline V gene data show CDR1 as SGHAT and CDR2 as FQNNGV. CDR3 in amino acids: CASSPPTSCNTDTQYF. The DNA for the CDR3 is TGCGCCAGCAGCCCCCCGACTAGCTGCAACACAGATACGCAGTATTTT.

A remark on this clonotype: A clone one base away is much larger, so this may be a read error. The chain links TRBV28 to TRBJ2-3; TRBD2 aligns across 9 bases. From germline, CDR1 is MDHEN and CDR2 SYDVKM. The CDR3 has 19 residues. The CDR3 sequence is CTSSLLGGRALIITDTQYF. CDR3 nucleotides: TGTACCAGCAGTTTACTTGGCGGGAGGGCCCTAATAATCACAGATACGCAGTATTTT.

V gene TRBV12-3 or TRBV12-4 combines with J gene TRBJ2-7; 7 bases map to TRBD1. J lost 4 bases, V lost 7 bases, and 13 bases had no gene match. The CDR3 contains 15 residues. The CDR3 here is CASKTDRERPYEQYF. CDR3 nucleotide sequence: TGTGCCAGCAAAACTGACAGGGAACGGCCTTACGAGCAGTACTTC.

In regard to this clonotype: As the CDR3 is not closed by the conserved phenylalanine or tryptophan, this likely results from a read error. CDR3 protein: CASSFIQGVDTQYI. CDR3 DNA sequence: TGTGCCAGCAGTTTCATCCAGGGCGTAGATACGCAGTATATT. The chain has TRBV12-3 or TRBV12-4 and TRBJ2-3, with D possibly TRBD1 on 5 matching bases. The CDR3 extends over 14 amino acids. Between the trimmed V and J ends, which lost 3 bases and 5 bases, there was a span of 12 bases.